Sequencing of this T cell receptor beta chain was carried out in a study of cytomegalovirus exposure and HLA in healthy donors. Study observations and caveats: 87-base-pair reads could not separate some V segments, including TRBV6-2 and TRBV6-3. A later analysis showed that HLA-associated TCR beta chains had undergone more clonal expansion than equally common others.

The CDR3 spans 14 residues. Per the germline V gene, CDR1 is MDHEN and CDR2 is SYDVKM. V lost 6 bases and J lost 3; bases outside the gene matches: 2. A few counts support this clone. Its matching antigen is unknown. Primers included in the PCR were 60 Vbeta and 13 Jbeta primers. Libraries were prepared by immunoSEQ multiplex PCR; TCRdb keeps only in-frame clonotypes and omits some of them. Of roughly 250,000 clones in the sample, roughly 80% were seen once. The material sequenced was PBMCs. The clonotype comes from a girl aged 2-9 years in good health and CMV-seronegative. J is TRBJ2-7 and V is TRBV28; 13 bases line up with TRBD2. CDR3 loop: CASRLAGGHYEQYF. In DNA form, the CDR3 reads TGTGCCAGCAGACTAGCGGGGGGGCACTACGAGCAGTACTTC.